This T cell receptor beta chain was profiled in a study of T cells in Graves' hyperthyroidism and ophthalmopathy. In the case of this clonotype: Its antigen is undetermined. Germline and junction disagree at one end, which may indicate a read error.

The CDR3 is made up of 15 amino acids. The germline CDR1 and CDR2 sequences are SEHNR and FQNEAQ (reference sequence). Amplification targeted TCR beta CDR3 regions from RNA transcripts. The study used the HTBI primer set for a first-round RT-PCR of the TCR CDR3. A single record per CDR3 protein comes from TCRdb applying MiXCR to the multiplex PCR reads. The repertoire holds approximately 720,000 distinct CDR3 sequences, with under 20% as singletons. Researchers barred patients who had uncontrolled infection, other autoimmune disease, pregnancy or lactation. Findings of the study overall: Most expanded thyroid clonotypes above 0.001 recurred in blood. Ophthalmopathy got predicted by the model a median about six months before its onset.

The TCR originated in a woman in her 50s with Graves' hyperthyroidism that later progressed to Graves' ophthalmopathy. Sequenced sample: blood. The chain employs TRBV7-9 and TRBJ1-6; TRBD1 might be the D (5 bases). CDR3 amino acids: CASSLGAVLNSPLHF. The CDR3 DNA reads as TGCGCCAGCAGCTTAGGGGCGGTTTTAAATTCACCCCTCCACTTT. The full variable domain, with the rest looked up from reference TRBV7-9 and TRBJ1-6, is DTGVSQNPRHKITKRGQNVTFRCDPISEHNRLYWYRQTLGQGPEFLTYFQNEAQLEKSRLLSDRFSAERPKGSFSTLEIQRTEQGDSAMYLCASSLGAVLNSPLHFGNGTRLTVT.